This T cell receptor beta chain was identified during a study of T cells after yellow fever vaccination. Whole-study results and caveats: The CD4 and CD8 compartments had a small share of their clonotypes in common. Peaking faster, on day 5 versus 15, the secondary response was nonetheless weaker. Researchers cautioned that FACS-sorted repertoires could harbor abundant clonotypes contaminating from the bulk population.

Generation of TCR cDNA used 5'RACE template switching (which added a universal primer site and UMIs). TCRdb recomputed calls from the 5' RACE reads with MiXCR, one row per CDR3 protein. The sample includes around 120,000 distinct CDR3 sequences, about 6.8% of them seen just once. About this clonotype: No antigen is known for it.

Germline V gives CDR1 MGHRA, CDR2 YSYEKL. The CDR3 loop spans 17 amino acids. V lost 0 bases to trimming and J lost 3 bases; unmatched junction nucleotides: 10. V and J are TRBV4-1 and TRBJ2-7, with 8 bases that match TRBD1. The sequence derives from a man younger than 35 who received the YFV17D yellow fever vaccine. Sequences were derived from CD4+ T cells sorted from PBMCs, sampled about 41 days after the first yellow fever vaccination. The CDR3 coding sequence is TGCGCCAGCAGCCAAGAAGGGGACAGGCCCTACTACTACGAGCAGTACTTC. Protein sequence: CASSQEGDRPYYYEQYF.